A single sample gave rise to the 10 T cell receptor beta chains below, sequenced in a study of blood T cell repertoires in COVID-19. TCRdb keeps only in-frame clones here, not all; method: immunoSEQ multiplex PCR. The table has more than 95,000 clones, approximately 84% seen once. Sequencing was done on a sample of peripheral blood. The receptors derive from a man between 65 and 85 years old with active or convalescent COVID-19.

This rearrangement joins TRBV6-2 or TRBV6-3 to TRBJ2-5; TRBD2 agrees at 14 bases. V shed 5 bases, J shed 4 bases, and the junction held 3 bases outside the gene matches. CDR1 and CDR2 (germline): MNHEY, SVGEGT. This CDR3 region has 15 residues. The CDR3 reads CASSTGLAGGETQYF. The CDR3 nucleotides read TGTGCCAGCAGTACTGGACTAGCGGGAGGAGAGACCCAGTACTTC.

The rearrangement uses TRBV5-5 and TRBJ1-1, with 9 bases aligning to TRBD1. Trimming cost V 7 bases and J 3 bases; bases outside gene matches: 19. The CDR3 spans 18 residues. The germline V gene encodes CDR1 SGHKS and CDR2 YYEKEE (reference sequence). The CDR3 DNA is TGTGCCAGCCGATCTCACCTGGGACAGGGAAGTATGGACACTGAAGCTTTCTTT. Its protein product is CASRSHLGQGSMDTEAFF. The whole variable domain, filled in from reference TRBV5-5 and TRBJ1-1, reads DAGVTQSPTHLIKTRGQQVTLRCSPISGHKSVSWYQQVLGQGPQFIFQYYEKEERGRGNFPDRFSARQFPNYSSELNVNALLLGDSALYLCASRSHLGQGSMDTEAFFGQGTRLTVV.

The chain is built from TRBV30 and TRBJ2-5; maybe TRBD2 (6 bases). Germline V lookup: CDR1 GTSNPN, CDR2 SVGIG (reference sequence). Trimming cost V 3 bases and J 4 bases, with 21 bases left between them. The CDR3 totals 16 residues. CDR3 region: CAWRPLGVYGRETQYF. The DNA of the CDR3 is TGTGCCTGGAGGCCATTGGGGGTTTACGGGAGAGAGACCCAGTACTTC.

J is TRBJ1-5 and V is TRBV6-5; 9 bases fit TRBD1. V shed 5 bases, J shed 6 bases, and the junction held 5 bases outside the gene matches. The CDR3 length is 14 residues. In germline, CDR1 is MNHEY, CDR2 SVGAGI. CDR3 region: CASSPRTGVQPQHF. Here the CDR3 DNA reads TGTGCCAGCAGTCCAAGGACAGGGGTTCAGCCCCAGCATTTT.

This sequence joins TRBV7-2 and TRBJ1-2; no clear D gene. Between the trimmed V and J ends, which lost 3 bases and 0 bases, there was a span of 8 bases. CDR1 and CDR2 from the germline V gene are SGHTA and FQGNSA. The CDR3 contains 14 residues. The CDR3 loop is CASSFSRTNYGYTF. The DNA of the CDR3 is TGTGCCAGCAGCTTCAGCAGGACTAACTATGGCTACACCTTC.

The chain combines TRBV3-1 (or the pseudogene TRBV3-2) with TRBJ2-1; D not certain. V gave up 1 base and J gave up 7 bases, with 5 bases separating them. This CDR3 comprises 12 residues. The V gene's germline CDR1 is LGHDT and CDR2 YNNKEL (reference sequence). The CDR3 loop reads CASSQVGNEQFF. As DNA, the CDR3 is TGTGCCAGCAGCCAAGTCGGTAATGAGCAGTTCTTC.

As DNA, the CDR3 is TGTGCCAGCAGCCAAGACGGTAGGCACAGGGGGCCGACGAGTCTTGGTACAGATACGCAGTATTTT. Translation gives CASSQDGRHRGPTSLGTDTQYF. V is TRBV4-2 and J is TRBJ2-3; 9 positions agree with TRBD1. This CDR3 contains 22 residues. Per the germline V gene, CDR1 is LGHNA and CDR2 is YNFKEQ. The V segment lost 0 bases and the J segment 3 bases; nucleotides outside the gene matches: 22.

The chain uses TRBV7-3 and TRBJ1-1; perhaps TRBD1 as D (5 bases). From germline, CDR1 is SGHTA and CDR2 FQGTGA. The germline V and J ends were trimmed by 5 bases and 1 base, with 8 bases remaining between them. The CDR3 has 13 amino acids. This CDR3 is CASSTDRNTEAFF. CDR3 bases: TGTGCCAGCAGCACCGACAGGAACACTGAAGCTTTCTTT.

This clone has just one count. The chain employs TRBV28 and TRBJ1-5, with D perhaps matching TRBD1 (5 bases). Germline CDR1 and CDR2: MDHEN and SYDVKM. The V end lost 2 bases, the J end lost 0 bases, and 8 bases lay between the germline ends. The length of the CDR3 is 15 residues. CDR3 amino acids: CASSLLRGSNQPQHF. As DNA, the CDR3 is TGTGCCAGCAGTTTACTTAGGGGTAGCAATCAGCCCCAGCATTTT. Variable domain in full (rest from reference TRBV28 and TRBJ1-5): DVKVTQSSRYLVKRTGEKVFLECVQDMDHENMFWYRQDPGLGLRLIYFSYDVKMKEKGDIPEGYSVSREKKERFSLILESASTNQTSMYLCASSLLRGSNQPQHFGDGTRLSIL.

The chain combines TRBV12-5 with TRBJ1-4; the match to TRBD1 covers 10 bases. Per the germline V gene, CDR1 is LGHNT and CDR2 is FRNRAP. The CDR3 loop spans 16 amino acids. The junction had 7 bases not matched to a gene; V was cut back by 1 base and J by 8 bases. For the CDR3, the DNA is TGTGCTAGTGGTTTGGGAAGGACAGGGGGACAAGAAAAACTGTTTTTT. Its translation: CASGLGRTGGQEKLFF.